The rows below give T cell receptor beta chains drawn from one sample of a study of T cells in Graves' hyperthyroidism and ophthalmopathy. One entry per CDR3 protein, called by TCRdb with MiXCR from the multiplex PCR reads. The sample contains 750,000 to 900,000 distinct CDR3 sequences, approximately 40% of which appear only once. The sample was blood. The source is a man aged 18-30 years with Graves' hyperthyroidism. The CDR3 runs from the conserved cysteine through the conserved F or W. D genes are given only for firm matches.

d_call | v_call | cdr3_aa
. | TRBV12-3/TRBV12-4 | CASSLGGRGFEKLFF
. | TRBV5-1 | CASRQGDGGNTEAFF
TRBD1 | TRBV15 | CATSRAGQGVSPLHF
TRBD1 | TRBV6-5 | CASGRQGASKQYF
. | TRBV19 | CASSPYGKEPQYF
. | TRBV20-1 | CSARAGPHEETQYF
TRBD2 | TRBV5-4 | CASSLPGLSSYEQYF
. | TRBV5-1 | CASSLGPQPQETQYF
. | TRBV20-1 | CSARGSVASRDTTNEKLFF
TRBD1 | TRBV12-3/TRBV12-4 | CASRPGQADLGAFF